This TCR beta chain was sequenced for a study of beta chain features in type 1 diabetes. Broader study findings: All four CD4+ subsets from Type 1 diabetes patients carried moderately but significantly shorter TCRB CDR3s.

There are 14 residues in the CDR3. The germline gives CDR1 SGHDT, CDR2 YYEEEE. V shed 2 bases, J shed 6 bases, and the junction held 5 bases outside the gene matches. This clone was found a few times. What it binds is unknown. Since all of the isolated RNA was reverse transcribed, expressed TCRB transcripts were what got sequenced. Clones were sequenced by immunoSEQ multiplex PCR, and TCRdb holds only the in-frame ones, with some missing. The sample lists over 650,000 clones; about 14% were seen once. The sample consisted of naive CD4+ T cells from blood. The receptor was isolated from a man between 18 and 35 years old with type 1 diabetes. The V gene is TRBV5-6, the J gene TRBJ1-5, with 7 bases lining up with TRBD1. CDR3 DNA sequence: TGTGCCAGCAGCTTACAGGGGCTGAGTCAGCCCCAGCATTTT. Encoded protein: CASSLQGLSQPQHF. Full variable domain (outside the CDR3, taken from reference TRBV5-6 and TRBJ1-5): DAGVTQSPTHLIKTRGQQVTLRCSPKSGHDTVSWYQQALGQGPQFIFQYYEEEERQRGNFPDRFSGHQFPNYSSELNVNALLLGDSALYLCASSLQGLSQPQHFGDGTRLSIL.